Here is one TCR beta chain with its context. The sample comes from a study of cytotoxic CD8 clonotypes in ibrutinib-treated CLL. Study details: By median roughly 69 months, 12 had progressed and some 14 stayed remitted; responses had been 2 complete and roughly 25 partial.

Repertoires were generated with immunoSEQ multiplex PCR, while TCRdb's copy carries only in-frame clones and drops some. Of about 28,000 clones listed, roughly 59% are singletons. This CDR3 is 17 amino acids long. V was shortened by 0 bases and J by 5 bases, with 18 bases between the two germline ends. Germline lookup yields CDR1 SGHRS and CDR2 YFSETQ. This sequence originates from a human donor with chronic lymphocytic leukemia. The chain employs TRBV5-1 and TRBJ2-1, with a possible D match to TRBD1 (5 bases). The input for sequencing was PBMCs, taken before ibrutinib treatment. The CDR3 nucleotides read TGCGCCAGCAGCTTGGGAGTCAGGGAACGCAGGGACAATGAGCAGTTCTTC. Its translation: CASSLGVRERRDNEQFF. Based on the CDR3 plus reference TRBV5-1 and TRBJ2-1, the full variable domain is KAGVTQTPRYLIKTRGQQVTLSCSPISGHRSVSWYQQTPGQGLQFLFEYFSETQRNKGNFPGRFSGRQFSNSRSEMNVSTLELGDSALYLCASSLGVRERRDNEQFFGPGTRLTVL.